Presented here are 25 T cell receptor beta chains from one specimen sequenced in a study of control samples from healthy donors and cancer patients. This table comes from immunoSEQ multiplex PCR, and its TCRdb copy is limited to in-frame clones, with some not included. Here the sample spans about 110,000 clones, around four fifths being singletons. Source material: blood. All receptors come from a man younger than 35 in good health.

This chain uses TRBV2 with TRBJ2-3; no definite D call. The CDR3 spans 16 residues. Germline CDR1 and CDR2: SNHLY and FYNNEI. Trimming removed 3 bases from V and 2 bases from J, with 15 bases in between. Written as DNA, the CDR3 is TGTGCCAGCAGTGACACCCCGCACTTCACCACAGATACGCAGTATTTT. Translation: CASSDTPHFTTDTQYF. Full variable domain (outside the CDR3, taken from reference TRBV2 and TRBJ2-3): EPEVTQTPSHQVTQMGQEVILRCVPISNHLYFYWYRQILGQKVEFLVSFYNNEISEKSEIFDDQFSVERPDGSNFTLKIRSTKLEDSAMYFCASSDTPHFTTDTQYFGPGTRLTVL.

This chain links TRBV7-2 with TRBJ2-7; D is unresolved. Trimming shortened V by 2 bases and J by 3 bases, and 8 bases separated the two germline ends. The length of the CDR3 is 13 residues. Germline lookup yields CDR1 SGHTA and CDR2 FQGNSA. CDR3 residues: CASSLYMGYEQYF. The CDR3, as DNA: TGTGCCAGCAGCTTATATATGGGCTACGAGCAGTACTTC. The complete variable domain, with remaining parts taken from reference TRBV7-2 and TRBJ2-7, reads GAGVSQSPSNKVTEKGKDVELRCDPISGHTALYWYRQSLGQGLEFLIYFQGNSAPDKSGLPSDRFSAERTGGSVSTLTIQRTQQEDSAVYLCASSLYMGYEQYFGPGTRLTVT.

The J gene is TRBJ1-5, the V gene TRBV3-1 (or the pseudogene TRBV3-2); D ambiguous. Germline V lookup: CDR1 LGHDT, CDR2 YNNKEL (reference sequence). This CDR3 comprises 16 residues. V lost 1 base, J lost 3 bases, and 13 bases lay in between. Here the CDR3 reads CASSQGLQTVNQPQHF. DNA for the CDR3: TGTGCCAGCAGCCAAGGTTTGCAGACGGTCAATCAGCCCCAGCATTTT.

The chain recombines TRBV29-1 with TRBJ1-2; possibly TRBD1 for D (6 bases). Germline assignment: CDR1 SQVTM and CDR2 ANQGSEA. V dropped 6 bases and J dropped 6 bases, with 17 bases sitting between them. The CDR3 loop spans 13 amino acids. In nucleotides, the CDR3 is TGCAGCGTGGTACCACAGGGCCGAGATGGCTACACCTTC. Residues: CSVVPQGRDGYTF.

CDR3 sequence (DNA): TGTGCCAGCAGGGTACAGCTAACCGGGGAGCTGTTTTTT. Its translation: CASRVQLTGELFF. The J gene is TRBJ2-2, the V gene TRBV28; D remains unclear. The length of the CDR3 is 13 residues. From germline, CDR1 is MDHEN and CDR2 SYDVKM. V gave up 6 bases and J gave up 5 bases, with 10 bases separating them. The full variable domain, its missing parts supplied by reference TRBV28 and TRBJ2-2, is DVKVTQSSRYLVKRTGEKVFLECVQDMDHENMFWYRQDPGLGLRLIYFSYDVKMKEKGDIPEGYSVSREKKERFSLILESASTNQTSMYLCASRVQLTGELFFGEGSRLTVL.

This clone was seen once. The gene calls are TRBV27 and TRBJ1-6, with 11 nucleotides matching TRBD1. CDR3 length: 16 amino acids. J gave up 9 bases and V 2 bases, and 6 bases lay outside the gene matches. Germline V gene data show CDR1 as MNHEY and CDR2 as SMNVEV (reference sequence). The CDR3 loop reads CASSLGWGQGVSPLHF. CDR3 DNA sequence: TGTGCCAGCAGTTTAGGGTGGGGACAGGGGGTTTCACCCCTCCACTTT.

The CDR3 DNA is TGTGCCAGCAGCTTAGATTACCAGAACACTGAAGCTTTCTTT. Its translation is CASSLDYQNTEAFF. The chain carries TRBV11-2 and TRBJ1-1; D unresolved. Trimming left V 0 bases short and J 1 base short, with 6 bases between. Germline V gene sequence: CDR1 SGHAT, CDR2 FQNNGV. This CDR3 region has 14 residues.

The rearrangement joins TRBV12-3 or TRBV12-4 to TRBJ2-7; unclear D gene. The CDR3 is 12 amino acids. V shed 2 bases and J shed 2 bases, with 4 bases lying between them. The CDR3 spells CASSLRPYEQYF. CDR3 nucleotide sequence: TGTGCCAGCAGTTTACGTCCCTACGAGCAGTACTTC.

This clone occurred once. The chain couples TRBV2 to TRBJ1-5; D may be TRBD1 (5 bases). The CDR3 loop spans 14 amino acids. CDR1 SNHLY and CDR2 FYNNEI come from the germline V gene. The ends were cut back, 3 bases at V and 6 bases at J, with 12 bases in the middle. CDR3 amino acids: CASSDHGGGQPQHF. Written as DNA, the CDR3 is TGTGCCAGCAGTGATCATGGGGGTGGTCAGCCCCAGCATTTT.

The chain couples TRBV7-9 to TRBJ2-3; 13 bases line up with TRBD2. Germline CDR1 SEHNR, CDR2 FQNEAQ (reference sequence). J was trimmed by 7 bases and V by 5 bases; bases with no gene match: 12. The CDR3 covers 17 residues. The CDR3 DNA follows: TGTGCCAGCAGCCACCGTCGGACTAGCGGGGGAAAAAATACGCAGTATTTT. It yields the protein CASSHRRTSGGKNTQYF.

The CDR3 DNA reads as TGTGCCAGCAGTTCCACCTTGCGATTCCCTGAAGCTTTCTTT. Encoded protein: CASSSTLRFPEAFF. V is TRBV27 and J is TRBJ1-1; no definite D call. Trimming removed 4 bases at V and 6 bases at J, with 15 bases between. CDR3 length: 14 amino acids. Germline V CDR1 and CDR2: MNHEY, SMNVEV (reference sequence).

The V gene is TRBV5-4, the J gene TRBJ2-3, with 8 bases lining up with TRBD2. Germline V gives CDR1 SGHNT, CDR2 YYREEE (reference sequence). There are 15 residues in the CDR3. Trimming took 1 base from V and 1 from J; bases not matched to a gene: 2. This CDR3 is CASSLTSGRTDTQYF. The CDR3 coding sequence is TGTGCCAGCAGCTTGACTAGCGGACGCACAGATACGCAGTATTTT.

The J gene is TRBJ2-5, the V gene TRBV11-2; D remains unclear. CDR1 and CDR2 from the germline V gene are SGHAT and FQNNGV. V was clipped by 1 base and J by 5 bases, with 8 bases between them. There are 13 residues in the CDR3. The CDR3 here is CASSLVGLETQYF. The CDR3 coding sequence is TGTGCCAGCAGCTTAGTCGGTCTGGAGACCCAGTACTTC. Variable domain in full (rest from reference TRBV11-2 and TRBJ2-5): EAGVAQSPRYKIIEKRQSVAFWCNPISGHATLYWYQQILGQGPKLLIQFQNNGVVDDSQLPKDRFSAERLKGVDSTLKIQPAKLEDSAVYLCASSLVGLETQYFGPGTRLLVL.

This chain uses TRBV2 with TRBJ2-3; D might be TRBD1 (6 bases). Germline loops: CDR1 SNHLY, CDR2 FYNNEI. This CDR3 has 14 amino acids. V was trimmed by 7 bases and J by 7 bases, leaving 18 bases between them. The CDR3: CASISGQNLYTQYF. The CDR3 DNA sequence: TGTGCCAGCATTTCCGGACAGAACCTCTATACGCAGTATTTT.

CDR3 nucleotide sequence: TGCGCCAGCAGCCAAGATAGTTTAGACACTGAAGCTTTCTTT. Translating it yields CASSQDSLDTEAFF. The V call is TRBV4-3, the J call TRBJ1-1; D unresolved. V was shortened by 0 bases and J by 3 bases, with 8 bases between the two germline ends. The germline V gene encodes CDR1 LGHNA and CDR2 YSLEER. This CDR3 is built from 14 residues.

The rearrangement uses TRBV6-1 and TRBJ1-5, with a weak D call TRBD1 (5 bases). Trimming cost V 6 bases and J 7 bases, with 13 bases left between them. CDR3 size: 13 residues. Germline V lookup: CDR1 MNHNS, CDR2 SASEGT. The CDR3 coding sequence is TGTGCCAGCAGGTGGGGGGAGACCCAGCCCCAGCATTTT. Translation gives CASRWGETQPQHF.

The gene calls are TRBV2 and TRBJ1-6, with a possible D match to TRBD1 (6 bases). V lost 6 bases, J lost 6 bases, and 15 bases lay in between. This CDR3 has 15 residues. Germline V gene data show CDR1 as SNHLY and CDR2 as FYNNEI. DNA for the CDR3: TGTGCCAGCAGGCAGGGAGGGGGTATTAATTCACCCCTCCACTTT. Translation gives CASRQGGGINSPLHF.

The chain combines TRBV5-1 with TRBJ1-1; D is perhaps TRBD1 (5 bases). V gave up 7 bases and J gave up 3 bases, with 16 bases separating them. Germline V gene sequence: CDR1 SGHRS, CDR2 YFSETQ. This CDR3 is built from 14 residues. CDR3 in amino acids: CASQSGGIDTEAFF. CDR3 bases: TGCGCCAGCCAGTCGGGGGGGATTGACACTGAAGCTTTCTTT. Drawing the rest from reference TRBV5-1 and TRBJ1-1, the complete variable domain is KAGVTQTPRYLIKTRGQQVTLSCSPISGHRSVSWYQQTPGQGLQFLFEYFSETQRNKGNFPGRFSGRQFSNSRSEMNVSTLELGDSALYLCASQSGGIDTEAFFGQGTRLTVV.

The V call is TRBV19, the J call TRBJ2-3; TRBD1 agrees at 11 bases. This CDR3 spans 16 amino acids. Trimming took 3 bases from V and 0 from J; bases not matched to a gene: 2. Germline CDR1 LNHDA, CDR2 SQIVND (reference sequence). The CDR3 is CASSIGQGASTDTQYF. The CDR3 bases are TGTGCCAGTAGTATCGGACAGGGGGCTAGCACAGATACGCAGTATTTT.

This chain uses TRBV29-1 with TRBJ2-7, with TRBD1 identical over 8 bases. The CDR3 has 15 residues. Germline trimming cut 3 bases from V and 3 bases from J; bases unmatched to any gene: 10. CDR1 and CDR2 (germline): SQVTM, ANQGSEA. CDR3 bases: TGCAGCGTTGAGAAGTGGACAGGGAAGGTCTACGAGCAGTACTTC. This codes for CSVEKWTGKVYEQYF.

J is TRBJ2-5 and V is TRBV6-1; 8 positions match TRBD2. Germline CDR1 reads MNHNS; CDR2 reads SASEGT. This CDR3 has 16 amino acids. J was trimmed by 5 bases and V by 4 bases; bases with no gene match: 12. CDR3 residues: CASSVMTGGARETQYF. DNA of the CDR3: TGTGCCAGCAGTGTTATGACCGGGGGGGCAAGGGAGACCCAGTACTTC.

V and J are TRBV2 and TRBJ2-7; a possible D gene is TRBD1 (5 bases). Between the trimmed V and J ends, which lost 7 bases and 2 bases, there was a span of 12 bases. This CDR3 is 13 amino acids long. Germline lookup yields CDR1 SNHLY and CDR2 FYNNEI. The DNA for the CDR3 is TGTGCCAGCAAAGTGAAAGGGGCCTACGAGCAGTACTTC. It specifies CASKVKGAYEQYF.

The J gene is TRBJ1-1, the V gene TRBV29-1, with 8 nucleotides matching TRBD1. Germline V gene lookup returns CDR1 SQVTM and CDR2 ANQGSEA. Unmatched junction bases numbered 4, after V lost 7 bases and J lost 0 bases. The CDR3 covers 13 residues. CDR3 coding DNA: TGCAGCGCTATGGACAGGGTGAACACTGAAGCTTTCTTT. Protein sequence: CSAMDRVNTEAFF.

The gene calls are TRBV5-1 and TRBJ1-2; 12 nucleotides align to TRBD1. Unmatched junction bases numbered 2, after V lost 4 bases and J lost 4 bases. Germline V gene lookup returns CDR1 SGHRS and CDR2 YFSETQ. The CDR3 spans 14 residues. CDR3 residues: CASSAGQGAYGYTF. For the CDR3, the DNA is TGCGCCAGCAGCGCGGGACAGGGGGCCTATGGCTACACCTTC. The full variable domain, with the rest looked up from reference TRBV5-1 and TRBJ1-2, is KAGVTQTPRYLIKTRGQQVTLSCSPISGHRSVSWYQQTPGQGLQFLFEYFSETQRNKGNFPGRFSGRQFSNSRSEMNVSTLELGDSALYLCASSAGQGAYGYTFGSGTRLTVV.

The chain uses TRBV7-2 and TRBJ2-5, with 9 bases that match TRBD1. From germline, CDR1 is SGHTA and CDR2 FQGNSA. The junction had 8 bases not matched to a gene; V was cut back by 4 bases and J by 5 bases. The CDR3 runs 15 residues. In DNA, the CDR3 is TGTGCCAGCAGCTACGGGACAGGGAAGGGGGAGACCCAGTACTTC. Its protein is CASSYGTGKGETQYF.